Presented here are 18 T cell receptor beta chains from one specimen sequenced in a study of blood T cells in healthy people across ages. Primers used in a second PCR of about 7 to 12 cycles were a sample-barcoded 5' primer and a J-beta primer mix. TCRdb re-called the 5' RACE reads with MiXCR, one entry per CDR3 protein. The sample lists about 930,000 distinct CDR3 sequences; about 27% were seen once. The sample was also reused in another study, on T cells of mothers and their children.

The sequenced material came from blood. These receptors originate from a woman aged 35 to 49 in good health.

Regarding this clonotype: With a much larger clone just one base away, this may be a read error. The chain has TRBV15 and TRBJ2-7, with D possibly TRBD1 on 6 matching bases. This CDR3 spans 14 amino acids. Germline V gene data show CDR1 as LNHNV and CDR2 as YYDKDF (reference sequence). CDR3 region: CATSTHGGEHELYF. The CDR3 DNA follows: TGTGCCACCAGCACCCATGGGGGCGAACACGAGCTGTACTTC.

There are many counts of this clonotype. This chain connects TRBV6-1 to TRBJ2-4; 12 nucleotides line up with TRBD1. CDR1 and CDR2 (germline): MNHNS, SASEGT. The CDR3 runs 18 residues. The trim removed 6 bases at V and 0 bases at J, leaving 9 bases unmatched. The chain's CDR3 is CASSPGQGASLAKNIQYF. The CDR3 coding sequence is TGTGCCAGCAGCCCGGGACAGGGGGCTTCCCTAGCCAAAAACATTCAGTACTTC.

This clonotype has more than one count but fewer than ten. The rearrangement joins TRBV4-1 to TRBJ2-7; weak D call: TRBD1 (6 bases). This CDR3 has 15 residues. Per germline, CDR1 MGHRA and CDR2 YSYEKL. V dropped 1 base and J dropped 1 base, with 11 bases sitting between them. The CDR3 DNA sequence: TGCGCCAGCAGCCAAGCCGGGACACCTTCCTACGAGCAGTACTTC. The encoded protein is CASSQAGTPSYEQYF.

This clonotype has just a few counts. V and J are TRBV28 and TRBJ2-5, with 9 bases aligning to TRBD2. CDR1 is MDHEN, CDR2 SYDVKM, per germline. This CDR3 comprises 16 residues. V lost 2 bases to trimming and J lost 1 base; unmatched junction nucleotides: 5. In nucleotides, the CDR3 is TGTGCCAGCAGTTTAAGTCTAGCGGGGTTCCAAGAGACCCAGTACTTC. This translates into CASSLSLAGFQETQYF.

Regarding this clonotype: One end of the junction does not line up with germline, which may come from a read error. The chain couples TRBV7-6 to TRBJ2-4; 8 bases fit TRBD2. Per germline, CDR1 SGHVS and CDR2 FNYEAQ. The CDR3 has 15 residues. The CDR3 sequence is CASSLASGTGNEQDF. The DNA for the CDR3 is TGTGCCAGCAGCTTAGCTAGCGGGACGGGTAATGAGCAGGACTTC.

This chain connects TRBV2 to TRBJ2-7; D gene ambiguous. V gave up 5 bases and J gave up 5 bases, with 7 bases separating them. Looked up from germline, CDR1 is SNHLY and CDR2 is FYNNEI. The CDR3 is 11 amino acids. CDR3 in DNA: TGTGCCAGCAGTCCAGTTGACGAGCAGTACTTC. Translated: CASSPVDEQYF.

The chain employs TRBV9 and TRBJ1-6; a weak D match, TRBD1 (5 bases). This CDR3 has 15 residues. CDR1 and CDR2 (germline): SGDLS, YYNGEE. Trimming cost V 0 bases and J 6 bases, with 10 bases left between them. The CDR3 loop is CASSVERGGNSPLHF. The CDR3 coding sequence is TGTGCCAGCAGCGTAGAAAGGGGAGGTAATTCACCCCTCCACTTT. The full variable domain, in which reference TRBV9 and TRBJ1-6 provide the parts outside the CDR3, is DSGVTQTPKHLITATGQRVTLRCSPRSGDLSVYWYQQSLDQGLQFLIQYYNGEERAKGNILERFSAQQFPDLHSELNLSSLELGDSALYFCASSVERGGNSPLHFGNGTRLTVT.

This clonotype showed up just a few times. This sequence joins TRBV4-1 and TRBJ1-1; 10 bases match TRBD1. Germline CDR1 MGHRA, CDR2 YSYEKL. V lost 3 bases to trimming and J lost 1 base; unmatched junction nucleotides: 2. CDR3 size: 15 residues. CDR3 bases: TGCGCCAGCAGCCAGAGGGACAGGGGGAACACTGAAGCTTTCTTT. Protein product: CASSQRDRGNTEAFF.

V is TRBV7-2 and J is TRBJ2-2; TRBD1 matches 7 bases. V lost 1 base to trimming and J lost 1 base; unmatched junction nucleotides: 3. The germline CDR1 and CDR2 sequences are SGHTA and FQGNSA. This CDR3 contains 16 residues. The CDR3 sequence is CASSLGGQLNTGELFF. For the CDR3, the DNA is TGTGCCAGCAGCTTAGGGGGACAGCTGAACACCGGGGAGCTGTTTTTT.

This clonotype appeared a few times. The genes are TRBV7-3 and TRBJ2-1, with unresolved D. Germline assignment: CDR1 SGHTA and CDR2 FQGTGA. The CDR3 length is 17 residues. Deletions cut 0 bases from V and 0 bases from J, with 12 bases between. The CDR3 sequence is CASSLTPQVGSYNEQFF. DNA of the CDR3: TGTGCCAGCAGCTTAACCCCTCAGGTAGGCTCCTACAATGAGCAGTTCTTC.

This clonotype was seen many times. The V and J genes are TRBV7-9 and TRBJ2-7; 8 bases are shared with TRBD2. Losses at the gene ends were 5 bases for V and 2 bases for J; bases not matched to a gene: 23. Germline loops: CDR1 SEHNR, CDR2 FQNEAQ (reference sequence). The CDR3 covers 20 residues. CDR3 in DNA: TGTGCCAGCAGCGCAACCGTCTCCGGGACTAGTCCCTCGGCCCCCTACGAGCAGTACTTC. Translation gives CASSATVSGTSPSAPYEQYF.

The chain is built from TRBV3-1 and TRBJ2-3; 12 nucleotides align to TRBD2. J was trimmed by 14 bases and V by 2 bases; bases with no gene match: 17. This CDR3 has 17 amino acids. Per the germline V gene, CDR1 is LGHDT and CDR2 is YNNKEL (reference sequence). The CDR3 loop reads CASSQLVSSSGGARRYF. DNA of the CDR3: TGTGCCAGCAGCCAATTGGTTTCTTCTAGCGGGGGGGCCCGTCGGTATTTT.

A single count supports this clonotype. At one end, the junction sequence differs from germline, possibly due to a read error. This chain joins TRBV28 and TRBJ2-5, with TRBD2 matching over 10 bases. This CDR3 is built from 15 residues. Per germline, CDR1 MDHEN and CDR2 SYDVKM. The DNA for the CDR3 is TGTGCCAGCAGTCAAATACTAGCGGGGCAAGAGACCCGGTACTTC. Amino acid sequence: CASSQILAGQETRYF.

This clonotype was recorded at least ten times. The V and J genes are TRBV11-2 and TRBJ2-7; 7 bases map to TRBD1. CDR1 and CDR2 from the germline V gene are SGHAT and FQNNGV. Trimming took 5 bases from V and 10 from J; bases not matched to a gene: 5. This CDR3 has 11 amino acids. CDR3 coding DNA: TGTGCCAGCAGCGTCCGACAGGGCCAGTACTTC. It yields the protein CASSVRQGQYF.

This rearrangement joins TRBV12-3 or TRBV12-4 to TRBJ1-5; D call uncertain. The CDR3 is made up of 14 amino acids. The V gene lost 3 bases and the J gene lost 0 bases, with 6 bases spanning the gap. CDR3 in amino acids: CASSFSVSNQPQHF. The CDR3 DNA sequence: TGTGCCAGCAGTTTTAGTGTTAGCAATCAGCCCCAGCATTTT.

This clonotype has more than one count but fewer than ten. This chain connects TRBV20-1 to TRBJ2-7; D is tentatively TRBD1 or TRBD2 (5 bases each). Trimming shortened V by 6 bases and J by 2 bases, and 17 bases separated the two germline ends. The CDR3 has 14 amino acids. Germline V gives CDR1 DFQATT, CDR2 SNEGSKA (reference sequence). The CDR3 coding sequence is TGCAGTGCCAGAATCCGGGACCGGCCCTACGAGCAGTACTTC. It encodes CSARIRDRPYEQYF.

This clonotype has more than one count but fewer than ten. The chain employs TRBV14 and TRBJ2-3; D is perhaps TRBD1 or TRBD2 (6 bases each). Trimming removed 1 base from V and 4 bases from J, with 21 bases in between. The germline V gene has CDR1 SGHDN and CDR2 FVKESK. CDR3 length: 18 residues. This CDR3 reads CASSQVERGTLLADTQYF. The CDR3 bases are TGTGCCAGCAGCCAAGTAGAACGGGGGACATTGCTGGCAGATACGCAGTATTTT.

Regarding this clonotype: A much larger clone differs from this one at a single base, so this may be a read error. This chain joins TRBV7-6 and TRBJ2-5; 9 nucleotides match TRBD1. Unmatched junction bases numbered 11, after V lost 8 bases and J lost 1 base. Germline V gene lookup returns CDR1 SGHVS and CDR2 FNYEAQ. The CDR3 runs 16 residues. Written as DNA, the CDR3 is TGTGCCAGCGGCGCCCGGGACAGGGTTACCCAAGAGACCCAGTACTTC. Translating it yields CASGARDRVTQETQYF.